These T cell receptor beta chains were read from a single sample in a study of CD8+CD57+ T cells in acquired aplastic anemia. TCRdb reprocessed the reads with MiXCR, giving one entry per CDR3 protein. The sample yields about 220,000 distinct CDR3 sequences, around 32% seen once. Sequencing was done on a sample of sorted CD4+, CD8+, or CD8+CD57+ T cells (not recorded which) from PBMCs. The receptors shown here come from a human donor in good health, serving as a control. The conserved cysteine and the conserved F or W are not part of the CDR3 here. Size values are once, few and many counts, or a class for expanded clones, and some rows have none.

12	-	TRBV5-6	ASSLPGDVYGYT
13	many	TRBV18	ASSPDRQGSSPLH
13	-	TRBV6-1	ASSLPDRESYEQY
12	-	TRBV10-2	ASSPLAGTETQY
12	many	TRBV7-9	ASSKSGGSEKLF
16	-	TRBV4-1	ASSQDAPSLLQNSPLH
13	many	TRBV9	ASSVDRGAYNEQF
13	many	TRBV7-6	ASSRGLAGVDEQF
10	many	TRBV7-9	ASSSWKDEQY
12	-	TRBV29-1	SVGERGGTDTQY